These 24 T cell receptor beta chains originate from one sample sequenced in a study of T cell repertoires in cytomegalovirus infection. TCRdb used MiXCR to reprocess the reads, holding one entry per CDR3 protein. This table holds approximately 490,000 distinct CDR3 sequences, 11% found once. Sequenced sample: PBMCs. These TCRs come from a human donor in good health (CMV status not recorded). Some clones in this sample may be carry-over from other donors' samples.

This sequence joins TRBV4-2 and TRBJ1-1; D is perhaps TRBD1 (5 bases). CDR1 is LGHNA and CDR2 is YNFKEQ in the germline V gene. Trimming removed 0 bases at V and 4 bases at J, with 12 bases between. The CDR3 runs 15 residues. CDR3 coding DNA: TGTGCCAGCAGCCAAGATGGGGGACGGATCACTGAAGCTTTCTTT. It codes for CASSQDGGRITEAFF.

In its sample, this clonotype was seen many times. The chain links TRBV28 to TRBJ1-1; D ambiguous. CDR3 size: 11 residues. CDR1 and CDR2 (germline): MDHEN, SYDVKM. Trimming removed 6 bases from V and 7 bases from J, with 9 bases in between. This chain's CDR3 is CASSFTVEAFF. The CDR3 DNA sequence: TGTGCCAGCAGCTTTACCGTTGAAGCTTTCTTT. Drawing the rest from reference TRBV28 and TRBJ1-1, the complete variable domain is DVKVTQSSRYLVKRTGEKVFLECVQDMDHENMFWYRQDPGLGLRLIYFSYDVKMKEKGDIPEGYSVSREKKERFSLILESASTNQTSMYLCASSFTVEAFFGQGTRLTVV.

This clonotype was recorded a few times. This sequence joins TRBV30 and TRBJ2-1, with TRBD2 identical over 7 bases. V was clipped by 8 bases and J by 3 bases; unmatched bases: 13. The CDR3 sequence is 15 residues long. The germline V gene encodes CDR1 GTSNPN and CDR2 SVGIG (reference sequence). The DNA of the CDR3 is TGTGCCGGAAGAGAGCGGGGCGGAGGCTACAATGAGCAGTTCTTC. Protein sequence: CAGRERGGGYNEQFF.

This clonotype has at least ten counts. The J gene is TRBJ2-7, the V gene TRBV28, with TRBD1 matching 7 bases. From germline, CDR1 is MDHEN and CDR2 SYDVKM. CDR3 length: 14 residues. Trimming cost V 6 bases and J 2 bases; bases outside gene matches: 7. CDR3 amino acids: CASRLPGQPYEQYF. The CDR3 DNA sequence: TGTGCCAGCAGACTTCCGGGACAGCCCTACGAGCAGTACTTC.

This clonotype was seen at least ten times. The chain uses TRBV28 and TRBJ2-7; 9 bases line up with TRBD1. This CDR3 has 15 residues. CDR1 MDHEN and CDR2 SYDVKM come from the germline V gene. After removal of 5 bases from V and 5 bases from J, the junction contained 10 bases not matched to a gene. CDR3: CASSPFSDRGNEQYF. The CDR3 coding sequence is TGTGCCAGCAGTCCGTTCTCGGACAGGGGAAACGAGCAGTACTTC.

This clonotype turned up a few times. This chain joins TRBV20-1 and TRBJ2-7, with 11 positions matching TRBD2. The junction had 8 bases not matched to a gene; V was cut back by 0 bases and J by 4 bases. Per the germline V gene, CDR1 is DFQATT and CDR2 is SNEGSKA (reference sequence). The CDR3 has 16 residues. The CDR3 sequence: CSARDVTSGSVYEQYF. The CDR3 DNA sequence: TGCAGTGCTAGAGATGTTACTAGCGGGAGCGTGTACGAGCAGTACTTC.

This clonotype was counted ten times or more. The chain carries TRBV28 and TRBJ1-2; TRBD1 agrees at 8 bases. The germline gives CDR1 MDHEN, CDR2 SYDVKM. V lost 7 bases and J lost 4; bases outside the gene matches: 8. CDR3 length: 14 residues. The CDR3 coding sequence is TGTGCCAGCACCTGGACAGGGTCGAGCTATGGCTACACCTTC. The encoded protein is CASTWTGSSYGYTF.

This clonotype appeared many times. The chain combines TRBV19 with TRBJ2-1; no definite D call. This CDR3 is 15 amino acids long. Trimming took off 1 base at V and 0 bases at J, with 7 bases between the two ends. CDR1 and CDR2 from the germline V gene are LNHDA and SQIVND (reference sequence). The CDR3 here is CASSIGGTSYNEQFF. In nucleotides, the CDR3 is TGTGCCAGTAGTATAGGGGGAACCTCCTACAATGAGCAGTTCTTC.

The chain is built from TRBV12-3 or TRBV12-4 and TRBJ1-3; no firm D call. CDR3 length equals 15 residues. V lost 5 bases and J lost 0, with 11 bases in between. This chain's CDR3 is CASSPFIVSGNTIYF. The CDR3, as DNA: TGTGCCAGCAGTCCCTTCATTGTCTCTGGAAACACCATATATTTT.

The chain joins TRBV7-9 to TRBJ2-5; D is possibly TRBD1 (5 bases). Germline CDR1 SEHNR, CDR2 FQNEAQ (reference sequence). This CDR3 contains 17 residues. V lost 2 bases, J lost 3 bases, and 19 bases lay in between. The CDR3 here is CASSLLTLGQPEETQYF. The CDR3, as DNA: TGTGCCAGCAGCTTATTAACTCTTGGACAACCTGAAGAGACCCAGTACTTC.

This clonotype was counted between two and nine times. The genes are TRBV27 and TRBJ1-2; tentatively, D is TRBD1 (6 bases). Germline V gene sequence: CDR1 MNHEY, CDR2 SMNVEV (reference sequence). Between the trimmed V and J ends, which lost 9 bases and 1 base, there was a span of 15 bases. This CDR3 spans 14 amino acids. CDR3 region: CASSSGANNYGYTF. CDR3 nucleotides: TGTGCCAGTTCATCAGGGGCAAATAACTATGGCTACACCTTC.

At least ten counts were recorded for this clonotype. The CDR3 spells CASSFDQGTYEQYF. The DNA of the CDR3 is TGTGCCAGCAGTTTTGACCAGGGGACCTACGAGCAGTACTTC. The V and J genes are TRBV12-3 or TRBV12-4 and TRBJ2-7; tentative D call: TRBD1 (6 bases). CDR3 size: 14 residues. The V end lost 3 bases, the J end lost 2 bases, and 11 bases lay between the germline ends.

This clonotype was detected only a few times. The V and J genes are TRBV2 and TRBJ2-3, with a weak D call TRBD2 (5 bases). This CDR3 has 12 amino acids. The V and J ends lost 7 bases and 2 bases respectively, with 7 bases between them. Germline V CDR1 and CDR2: SNHLY, FYNNEI. The CDR3 coding sequence is TGTGCCAGCACTCGGGACACAGATACGCAGTATTTT. Translation: CASTRDTDTQYF.

This clonotype has just a few counts. The chain recombines TRBV20-1 with TRBJ2-3, with D perhaps matching TRBD2 (5 bases). The germline gives CDR1 DFQATT, CDR2 SNEGSKA (reference sequence). V was pared by 0 bases and J by 0 bases, with 16 bases between. The CDR3 totals 17 residues. The CDR3 protein is CSARESLGSGSTDTQYF. For the CDR3, the DNA is TGCAGTGCTAGAGAGTCTCTTGGGAGCGGCAGCACAGATACGCAGTATTTT.

In this sample, this clonotype turned up many times. The J gene is TRBJ2-5, the V gene TRBV18; D is unclear. V shed 2 bases and J shed 5 bases, with 12 bases lying between them. The CDR3 covers 14 residues. Looked up from germline, CDR1 is KGHSH and CDR2 is LQKENI. The chain's CDR3 is CASSPMRERETQYF. CDR3 DNA sequence: TGTGCCAGCTCACCAATGCGAGAGAGGGAGACCCAGTACTTC.

Regarding this clonotype: A junction boundary mismatches the germline segment, possibly from a read error. The chain couples TRBV5-4 to TRBJ1-2, with D unresolved. Germline V lookup: CDR1 SGHNT, CDR2 YYREEE (reference sequence). The CDR3 length is 13 residues. DNA of the CDR3: TGTGCCAGCAGCCTCCAGCGGAACTCTGGCTACACCTTC. Its translation: CASSLQRNSGYTF.

At least ten counts were recorded for this clonotype. This sequence joins TRBV7-6 and TRBJ2-1; D gene ambiguous. V lost 5 bases and J lost 9, with 17 bases in between. The CDR3 loop spans 14 amino acids. Per the germline V gene, CDR1 is SGHVS and CDR2 is FNYEAQ. CDR3 residues: CASSPGALWSEQFF. CDR3 nucleotide sequence: TGTGCCAGCAGCCCTGGAGCCCTATGGAGTGAGCAGTTCTTC.

Ten or more counts support this clonotype. The chain is built from TRBV7-9 and TRBJ2-3; D is possibly TRBD1 or TRBD2 (5 bases each). V dropped 10 bases and J dropped 0 bases, with 8 bases sitting between them. Looked up from germline, CDR1 is SEHNR and CDR2 is FQNEAQ (reference sequence). This CDR3 has 12 residues. The CDR3 DNA sequence: TGTGCCAACCGGGACAGCACAGATACGCAGTATTTT. It encodes CANRDSTDTQYF.

The CDR3 region has the DNA TGTGCCAGCAGCCAAGATTGGGCTGGCCTCTATGGCTACACCTTC. It codes for CASSQDWAGLYGYTF. V is TRBV4-2 and J is TRBJ1-2; D gene ambiguous. Germline CDR1 reads LGHNA; CDR2 reads YNFKEQ. Deletions cut 0 bases from V and 4 bases from J, with 12 bases between. The CDR3 length is 15 residues.

This clonotype was found many times. V usage is TRBV7-6 and J usage is TRBJ2-1; D not resolved. CDR3 size: 13 residues. Germline V CDR1 and CDR2: SGHVS, FNYEAQ. The V end lost 6 bases, the J end lost 7 bases, and 13 bases lay between the germline ends. Here the CDR3 DNA reads TGTGCCAGCAGTTACACGGAGTTTAATGAGCAGTTCTTC. This codes for CASSYTEFNEQFF. Full variable domain (outside the CDR3, taken from reference TRBV7-6 and TRBJ2-1): GAGVSQSPRYKVTKRGQDVALRCDPISGHVSLYWYRQALGQGPEFLTYFNYEAQQDKSGLPNDRFSAERPEGSISTLTIQRTEQRDSAMYRCASSYTEFNEQFFGPGTRLTVL.

This clonotype was observed at least ten times. The CDR3 sequence is CASSRLDQETQYF. CDR3 nucleotide sequence: TGTGCCAGCAGCCGTCTCGACCAAGAGACCCAGTACTTC. The rearrangement links TRBV3-1 to TRBJ2-5, with no clear D. The V end lost 4 bases, the J end lost 0 bases, and 6 bases lay between the germline ends. Germline CDR1 LGHDT, CDR2 YNNKEL (reference sequence). The CDR3 totals 13 residues.

This clonotype was counted ten times or more. This chain connects TRBV6-1 to TRBJ1-2; no definite D call. The CDR3 has 12 amino acids. Trimming removed 1 base at V and 10 bases at J, with 10 bases between. From germline, CDR1 is MNHNS and CDR2 SASEGT. CDR3 residues: CASSEGGLFYTF. The CDR3 DNA reads as TGTGCCAGCAGTGAAGGTGGACTTTTCTACACCTTC.

The chain couples TRBV6-5 to TRBJ1-3, with D possibly matching TRBD1 (5 bases). There are 14 residues in the CDR3. CDR1 MNHEY and CDR2 SVGAGI come from the germline V gene. The ends were cut back, 5 bases at V and 0 bases at J, with 8 bases in the middle. CDR3 sequence: CASSETDSGNTIYF. The CDR3 nucleotides read TGTGCCAGCAGTGAGACAGACTCTGGAAACACCATATATTTT.

The CDR3 here is CASSDVQGRPQETQYF. Written as DNA, the CDR3 is TGTGCCAGCAGCGACGTTCAGGGCCGACCCCAAGAGACCCAGTACTTC. V usage is TRBV11-2 and J usage is TRBJ2-5, with D tentatively TRBD1 (5 bases). The CDR3 spans 16 residues. Germline V gives CDR1 SGHAT, CDR2 FQNNGV. The germline V and J ends were trimmed by 5 bases and 1 base, with 17 bases remaining between them. Full variable domain (outside the CDR3, taken from reference TRBV11-2 and TRBJ2-5): EAGVAQSPRYKIIEKRQSVAFWCNPISGHATLYWYQQILGQGPKLLIQFQNNGVVDDSQLPKDRFSAERLKGVDSTLKIQPAKLEDSAVYLCASSDVQGRPQETQYFGPGTRLLVL.